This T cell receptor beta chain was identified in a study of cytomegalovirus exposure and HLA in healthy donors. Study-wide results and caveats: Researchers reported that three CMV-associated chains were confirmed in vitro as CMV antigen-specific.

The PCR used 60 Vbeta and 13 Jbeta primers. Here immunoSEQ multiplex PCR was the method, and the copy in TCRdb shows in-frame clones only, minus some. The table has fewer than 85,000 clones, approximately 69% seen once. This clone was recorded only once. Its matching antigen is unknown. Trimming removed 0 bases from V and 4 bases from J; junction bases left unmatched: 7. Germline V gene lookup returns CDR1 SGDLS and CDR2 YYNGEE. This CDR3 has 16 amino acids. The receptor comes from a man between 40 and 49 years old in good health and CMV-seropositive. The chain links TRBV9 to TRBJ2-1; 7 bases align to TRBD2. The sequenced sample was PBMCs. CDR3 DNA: TGTGCCAGCAGCGTAGGGACCGGGAGGCGTTACAATGAGCAGTTCTTC. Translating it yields CASSVGTGRRYNEQFF.